Following are 17 T cell receptor beta chains from one sample sequenced in a study of T cell responses to AZD1222 COVID-19 vaccine. The table came from immunoSEQ multiplex PCR; TCRdb's copy has only in-frame clones and leaves some out. Found here are more than 70,000 clones, nearly 90% of them singletons; the top ten hold around 1.2%. Sequencing was performed on peripheral blood, taken 28 days after the second AZD1222 dose. Receptors originate from an adult who received the AZD1222 COVID-19 vaccine.

The chain combines TRBV30 with TRBJ1-5; 10 nucleotides agree with TRBD1. J gave up 1 base and V 3 bases, and 3 bases lay outside the gene matches. Germline-derived CDR1 and CDR2 are GTSNPN and SVGIG (reference sequence). The CDR3 totals 15 residues. CDR3 residues: CAWSPGQGSNQPQHF. CDR3 sequence (DNA): TGTGCCTGGAGCCCGGGACAGGGGAGCAATCAGCCCCAGCATTTT. The full variable domain, its missing parts supplied by reference TRBV30 and TRBJ1-5, is SQTIHQWPATLVQPVGSPLSLECTVEGTSNPNLYWYRQAAGRGLQLLFYSVGIGQISSEVPQNLSASRPQDRQFILSSKKLLLSDSGFYLCAWSPGQGSNQPQHFGDGTRLSIL.

The genes are TRBV7-8 and TRBJ1-5; tentatively, D is TRBD1 (5 bases). The CDR3 runs 15 residues. V lost 1 base and J 5 bases, leaving 12 bases between the germline ends. In germline, CDR1 is SGHVS, CDR2 FQNEAQ. CDR3 sequence: CASSLVVEGDQPQHF. The CDR3 DNA sequence: TGTGCCAGCAGCTTAGTGGTAGAAGGGGATCAGCCCCAGCATTTT.

CDR3 residues: CASRDLELGEDTEAFF. CDR3 nucleotide sequence: TGTGCCAGCAGGGACCTCGAGTTAGGGGAGGACACTGAAGCTTTCTTT. V is TRBV6-6 and J is TRBJ1-1; possible D gene TRBD1, 5 bases. This CDR3 comprises 16 residues. V lost 6 bases, J lost 3 bases, and 20 bases lay in between. The germline CDR1 and CDR2 sequences are MNHNY and SVGAGI (reference sequence).

A few counts support this clone. V is TRBV2 and J is TRBJ2-5; D not certain. Germline assignment: CDR1 SNHLY and CDR2 FYNNEI. V was clipped by 6 bases and J by 5 bases, with 10 bases between them. The length of the CDR3 is 12 residues. CDR3: CASSAVRETQYF. The CDR3 DNA reads TGTGCCAGCAGCGCCGTTCGGGAGACCCAGTACTTC.

V gene TRBV5-1 combines with J gene TRBJ2-2, with D perhaps TRBD2 (6 bases). This CDR3 contains 15 residues. The germline CDR1 and CDR2 sequences are SGHRS and YFSETQ. The V end was cut by 4 bases, the J end by 4 bases, with 14 bases between. Here the CDR3 reads CASSPHFGGTGELFF. The CDR3 DNA reads as TGCGCCAGCAGCCCTCATTTCGGGGGCACCGGGGAGCTGTTTTTT.

The chain couples TRBV25-1 to TRBJ2-3; 11 bases fit TRBD1. Germline values: CDR1 MGHDK, CDR2 SYGVNS. Losses at the gene ends were 1 base for V and 0 bases for J; bases not matched to a gene: 6. The CDR3 sequence is 18 residues long. CDR3 protein: CASSEWGTGGISTDTQYF. In nucleotides, the CDR3 is TGTGCCAGCAGTGAATGGGGGACAGGGGGGATAAGCACAGATACGCAGTATTTT. The full variable domain, completed using reference TRBV25-1 and TRBJ2-3, is EADIYQTPRYLVIGTGKKITLECSQTMGHDKMYWYQQDPGMELHLIHYSYGVNSTEKGDLSSESTVSRIRTEHFPLTLESARPSHTSQYLCASSEWGTGGISTDTQYFGPGTRLTVL.

V gene TRBV6-5 combines with J gene TRBJ2-7; 8 nucleotides agree with TRBD1. CDR1 and CDR2 (germline): MNHEY, SVGAGI. V shed 10 bases, J shed 2 bases, and the junction held 10 bases outside the gene matches. This CDR3 is built from 14 residues. The CDR3 DNA follows: TGTGCCACCGGATCGGCAGGGGGCCCCTACGAGCAGTACTTC. This sequence encodes CATGSAGGPYEQYF.

The V call is TRBV6-5, the J call TRBJ1-5; D is unresolved. There are 11 residues in the CDR3. Trimming left V 6 bases short and J 4 bases short, with 4 bases between. From germline, CDR1 is MNHEY and CDR2 SVGAGI. This CDR3 is CASSGNQPQHF. For the CDR3, the DNA is TGTGCCAGCAGCGGGAATCAGCCCCAGCATTTT.

For the CDR3, the DNA is TGTGCCAGCTCACCACAGGGCGGGGGGACTGAAGCTTTCTTT. It translates to CASSPQGGGTEAFF. V and J are TRBV18 and TRBJ1-1, with a tentative D call TRBD1 (5 bases). Per germline, CDR1 KGHSH and CDR2 LQKENI. The CDR3 covers 14 residues. Trimming left V 1 base short and J 5 bases short, with 11 bases between.

The CDR3 protein is CASSFREKLFF. In DNA, the CDR3 is TGTGCCAGCAGTTTCAGGGAAAAACTGTTTTTT. V gene TRBV12-3 or TRBV12-4 combines with J gene TRBJ1-4; D gene uncertain. V shed 3 bases and J shed 8 bases, with 4 bases lying between them. There are 11 residues in the CDR3.

The chain joins TRBV5-6 to TRBJ1-6, with D possibly being TRBD1 (6 bases). Germline V gene lookup returns CDR1 SGHDT and CDR2 YYEEEE. V shed 2 bases and J shed 6 bases, with 9 bases lying between them. CDR3 size: 14 residues. CDR3 coding DNA: TGTGCCAGCAGCTTTGGCAGGGGTAATTCACCCCTCCACTTT. It yields the protein CASSFGRGNSPLHF.

This chain joins TRBV7-6 and TRBJ1-2, with D unclear. This CDR3 spans 13 amino acids. V was trimmed by 2 bases and J by 5 bases, leaving 9 bases between them. Germline V gives CDR1 SGHVS, CDR2 FNYEAQ. Written as DNA, the CDR3 is TGTGCCAGCAGCTTAAGTGGGAGTTATGGCTACACCTTC. Protein sequence: CASSLSGSYGYTF.

The chain couples TRBV7-8 to TRBJ2-3; no firm D call. The CDR3 sequence is 16 residues long. The V gene lost 1 base and the J gene lost 4 bases, with 15 bases spanning the gap. Germline lookup yields CDR1 SGHVS and CDR2 FQNEAQ. DNA for the CDR3: TGTGCCAGCAGCTTAGATAGTGCTAGTAGGCCAGATACGCAGTATTTT. It translates to CASSLDSASRPDTQYF.

V usage is TRBV11-2 and J usage is TRBJ1-5, with no clear D. The CDR3 length is 13 residues. Germline CDR1 SGHAT, CDR2 FQNNGV. V was pared by 0 bases and J by 4 bases, with 4 bases between. The CDR3 DNA reads as TGTGCCAGCAGCTTAGAGGAGAATCAGCCCCAGCATTTT. Encoded protein: CASSLEENQPQHF.

The chain uses TRBV10-3 and TRBJ1-2; D call uncertain. This CDR3 contains 17 residues. CDR1 is ENHRY and CDR2 is SYGVKD in the germline V gene. V shed 0 bases and J shed 4 bases, with 18 bases lying between them. For the CDR3, the DNA is TGTGCCATCAGTGAGTCTTGGCGGGCGGGGATGAGCTATGGCTACACCTTC. This translates into CAISESWRAGMSYGYTF.

This clone was seen only once. This rearrangement joins TRBV25-1 to TRBJ1-2; TRBD1 agrees at 8 bases. This CDR3 spans 15 amino acids. CDR1 is MGHDK and CDR2 is SYGVNS in the germline V gene. V gave up 4 bases and J gave up 8 bases; unmatched junction bases: 12. CDR3 in amino acids: CASSGGLQGVGGYTF. The DNA of the CDR3 is TGTGCCAGCAGTGGCGGTTTACAGGGGGTAGGCGGCTACACCTTC.

The V call is TRBV7-2, the J call TRBJ2-7; 8 bases fit TRBD1. CDR1 and CDR2 from the germline V gene are SGHTA and FQGNSA. V lost 1 base to trimming and J lost 4 bases; unmatched junction nucleotides: 12. This CDR3 has 17 amino acids. The CDR3 is CASSLEAAGTGRYEQYF. CDR3 nucleotides: TGTGCCAGCAGCTTAGAAGCTGCCGGGACAGGTCGTTACGAGCAGTACTTC.